These 18 T cell receptor beta chains were sequenced from one sample in a study of regulatory T cells in long-lasting Graves disease (dated by TCRdb to the early 2020s). Libraries were made using multiplex PCR. This sample was sequenced with an Illumina HiSeq 4000. iRepertoire HTBI primers and Arm-PCR amplification of CDR3 regions were used to construct TCR beta libraries. TCRdb reworked the public reads: Q25 trimming with fastp, MiXCR clone assembly, productive beta chains retained. Every entry covers one CDR3 protein and lists the most common genes and DNA from its rows. The sample table lists hundreds of thousands of distinct CDR3 sequences, 15% of them with a count of one. The ten biggest clones cover approximately 7.6% of the sample. Explained via the paper, the time point label denotes: newly diagnosed GD, antithyroid drugs for less than 3 months. For both TCR sequencing and RNA sequencing, RNA was extracted from PBMCs in TRIzol.

These records were also assigned to another study, of T cells in Graves' hyperthyroidism and ophthalmopathy.

Material: peripheral blood mononuclear cells (PBMCs), obtained at new diagnosis, from a patient treated with antithyroid drugs. The receptors were gathered from a woman between 40 and 55 years old with Graves disease. Donor details come from another sample of the same person, matched by shared clones.

This clonotype was picked up many times. This chain joins TRBV30 and TRBJ2-1, with 14 bases matching TRBD2. The CDR3 sequence is 14 residues long. The V and J ends lost 2 bases and 10 bases, in that order; junction bases with no gene match: 4. Per germline, CDR1 GTSNPN and CDR2 SVGIG (reference sequence). The CDR3 protein is CAWSPGLAGDEQFF. The CDR3 nucleotides read TGTGCCTGGAGTCCGGGACTAGCGGGGGACGAGCAGTTCTTC.

This clonotype was seen many times. The V gene is TRBV20-1, the J gene TRBJ2-1; possible D gene TRBD1, 5 bases. V lost 0 bases, J lost 2 bases, and 14 bases lay in between. Germline CDR1 is DFQATT and CDR2 is SNEGSKA (reference sequence). The CDR3 loop spans 16 amino acids. CDR3 amino acids: CSARDGSAGPYNEQFF. In DNA, the CDR3 is TGCAGTGCTAGAGATGGGTCGGCAGGGCCCTACAATGAGCAGTTCTTC.

This clonotype was seen ten or more times. The V call is TRBV20-1, the J call TRBJ2-5; TRBD2 matches at 9 bases. The V gene end was trimmed by 6 bases and the J gene end by 1 base; junction bases not matched to a gene: 6. Per germline, CDR1 DFQATT and CDR2 SNEGSKA (reference sequence). This CDR3 contains 14 residues. CDR3 residues: CSASGRRVQETQYF. CDR3 DNA: TGCAGTGCCAGCGGGAGGAGGGTCCAAGAGACCCAGTACTTC.

The table lists this clonotype with many counts. This chain joins TRBV9 and TRBJ1-4; D gene ambiguous. The CDR3 runs 14 residues. Germline lookup yields CDR1 SGDLS and CDR2 YYNGEE. V was shortened by 3 bases and J by 4 bases, with 10 bases between the two germline ends. The CDR3 sequence: CASSGGLLNEKLFF. The CDR3 coding sequence is TGTGCCAGCAGCGGAGGGCTTCTTAATGAAAAACTGTTTTTT.

This clonotype was counted ten times or more. The CDR3 region has the DNA TGTGCCAGTAGTGACACAGGGCGAGCCGGGGAGCTGTTTTTT. Translating gives CASSDTGRAGELFF. V and J are TRBV19 and TRBJ2-2, with D possibly TRBD1 on 6 matching bases. CDR3 length equals 14 residues. Per the germline V gene, CDR1 is LNHDA and CDR2 is SQIVND (reference sequence). The V end lost 5 bases, the J end lost 6 bases, and 13 bases lay between the germline ends.

This clonotype was recorded many times. CDR3 DNA sequence: TGTGCCAGCAGTCGATCATACAATGAGCAGTTCTTC. This encodes CASSRSYNEQFF. This rearrangement joins TRBV3-1 to TRBJ2-1; D unclear. CDR1 is LGHDT and CDR2 is YNNKEL in the germline V gene (reference sequence). The CDR3 is 12 amino acids. Trimming pared 6 bases from V and 4 bases from J, leaving 7 bases between.

This clonotype was observed many times. The J gene is TRBJ2-7, the V gene TRBV28, with TRBD2 identical over 13 bases. The trim removed 6 bases at V and 6 bases at J, leaving 5 bases unmatched. The germline V gene has CDR1 MDHEN and CDR2 SYDVKM. This CDR3 has 14 amino acids. The CDR3 nucleotides read TGTGCCAGCAGAGGGACTAGCGGGATGTTCGAGCAGTACTTC. Protein sequence: CASRGTSGMFEQYF.

This clonotype was observed at least ten times. This chain uses TRBV19 with TRBJ2-1, with unresolved D. The CDR3 loop spans 12 amino acids. The germline V gene encodes CDR1 LNHDA and CDR2 SQIVND (reference sequence). Trimming took off 1 base at V and 5 bases at J, with 3 bases between the two ends. Here the CDR3 DNA reads TGTGCCAGTAGTATAGTTGACAATGAGCAGTTCTTC. This encodes CASSIVDNEQFF.

This clonotype was counted at least ten times. The V gene is TRBV28, the J gene TRBJ1-6; D unresolved. The V gene lost 5 bases and the J gene lost 6 bases, with 5 bases spanning the gap. Germline V gene lookup returns CDR1 MDHEN and CDR2 SYDVKM. CDR3 length equals 12 residues. CDR3 DNA sequence: TGTGCCAGCAGTGGGCTTAATTCACCCCTCCACTTT. Protein product: CASSGLNSPLHF.

This rearrangement joins TRBV9 to TRBJ2-2; D gene unclear. This CDR3 has 16 residues. V lost 5 bases to trimming and J lost 4 bases, with 18 bases between them. Germline lookup yields CDR1 SGDLS and CDR2 YYNGEE. The CDR3, as DNA: TGTGCCAGCAGTGATTCCCCCGACCGATCCACCGGGGAGCTGTTTTTT. Amino acid sequence: CASSDSPDRSTGELFF.

Many counts were recorded for this clonotype. V gene TRBV28 combines with J gene TRBJ2-1; 7 nucleotides agree with TRBD2. V trimming: 0 bases; J trimming: 5 bases; junction bases outside the gene matches: 4. The CDR3 spans 15 residues. Germline V lookup: CDR1 MDHEN, CDR2 SYDVKM. Written as DNA, the CDR3 is TGTGCCAGCAGTTTATGGACTAGCCCAGACAATGAGCAGTTCTTC. Amino acid sequence: CASSLWTSPDNEQFF.

This clonotype was counted many times. J is TRBJ1-2 and V is TRBV11-2; 9 nucleotides match TRBD1. Trimming took 5 bases from V and 8 from J; bases not matched to a gene: 9. This CDR3 comprises 14 residues. Germline values: CDR1 SGHAT, CDR2 FQNNGV. CDR3 sequence (DNA): TGTGCCAGCAGCCTCAGGACAGGGGTGACGGGCTACACCTTC. Its protein is CASSLRTGVTGYTF.

This clonotype was counted a few times. The rearrangement uses TRBV9 and TRBJ2-7; 9 bases match TRBD2. Germline V gene data show CDR1 as SGDLS and CDR2 as YYNGEE. V lost 2 bases, J lost 7 bases, and 10 bases stayed unmatched. The CDR3 runs to 15 residues. The CDR3 sequence is CASSVTASGAWEQYF. DNA of the CDR3: TGTGCCAGCAGCGTTACGGCTAGCGGGGCCTGGGAGCAGTACTTC.

This clonotype was seen a few times. The chain carries TRBV19 and TRBJ2-2; D is perhaps TRBD1 (6 bases). This CDR3 has 18 residues. The V end was cut by 5 bases, the J end by 4 bases, with 23 bases between. Germline V CDR1 and CDR2: LNHDA, SQIVND (reference sequence). CDR3 protein: CASSVGAAYLWATGELFF. The CDR3, as DNA: TGTGCCAGTAGTGTGGGGGCAGCTTACCTATGGGCCACCGGGGAGCTGTTTTTT.

This clonotype was seen a single time. V is TRBV4-1 and J is TRBJ2-7; 9 bases match TRBD1. CDR3 length: 15 residues. The J segment lost 4 bases and the V segment lost 0 bases, leaving 4 bases of the junction unmatched. Germline CDR1 and CDR2: MGHRA and YSYEKL. CDR3 protein: CASSQDEQGAYEQYF. The CDR3 nucleotides read TGCGCCAGCAGCCAAGATGAACAGGGGGCTTACGAGCAGTACTTC.

V gene TRBV7-2 combines with J gene TRBJ1-1; D might be TRBD1 (5 bases). Trimming shortened V by 5 bases and J by 5 bases, and 15 bases separated the two germline ends. CDR1 and CDR2 (germline): SGHTA, FQGNSA. The CDR3 has 14 residues. DNA of the CDR3: TGTGCCAGCAGCAGTCAGGGTTTAATAACTGAAGCTTTCTTT. Protein sequence: CASSSQGLITEAFF.

This clonotype was seen repeatedly, ten times or more. The V call is TRBV20-1, the J call TRBJ2-3; 7 bases agree with TRBD2. Losses at the gene ends were 2 bases for V and 7 bases for J; bases not matched to a gene: 6. This CDR3 spans 13 amino acids. From germline, CDR1 is DFQATT and CDR2 SNEGSKA (reference sequence). The chain's CDR3 is CSARTSGGYTQYF. The CDR3 DNA follows: TGCAGTGCTAGAACGTCGGGAGGTTATACGCAGTATTTT.

This clonotype was counted many times. V gene TRBV19 combines with J gene TRBJ1-3; 7 nucleotides agree with TRBD1. Germline CDR1 is LNHDA and CDR2 is SQIVND (reference sequence). This CDR3 contains 17 residues. Trimming at V came to 3 bases and at J to 6 bases, leaving 14 bases not matched to a gene. CDR3 protein: CASSMATQTGNENTIYF. The DNA of the CDR3 is TGTGCCAGTAGTATGGCGACTCAGACAGGGAACGAAAACACCATATATTTT.